In its sample, the clone carrying this T cell receptor (beta chain) ranks as medium-sized. Its antigen is currently unknown. The data belong to a study of T-cell reconstitution after alpha-beta-depleted transplantation in children. Construction of the TCRbeta library involved unique molecular identifiers. TCRdb reprocessed the PCR reads via MiXCR and lists one record per CDR3 protein. This table holds about 7,600 distinct CDR3 sequences, around 5.3% found once. General observations from the study: About two months after transplant, alpha-beta T cells reportedly came from several hundred expanded graft clones.

The V gene lost 0 bases and the J gene lost 10 bases, with 13 bases spanning the gap. The germline gives CDR1 SEHNR, CDR2 FQNEAQ (reference sequence). The length of the CDR3 is 14 residues. The chain combines TRBV7-9 with TRBJ2-1; no definite D call. The sample in question was PBMCs, mostly from graft donor cells, obtained 180 days after TCRalphabeta/CD19-depleted stem cell transplant. The receptor comes from a child younger than two who had a stem cell transplant for acute myeloid leukemia, so the T cells may come from the graft donor. CDR3 DNA: TGTGCCAGCAGCTTAGCGCCCATACTGGACGAGCAGTTCTTC. Encoded protein: CASSLAPILDEQFF. Full variable domain (rest looked up from reference TRBV7-9 and TRBJ2-1): DTGVSQNPRHKITKRGQNVTFRCDPISEHNRLYWYRQTLGQGPEFLTYFQNEAQLEKSRLLSDRFSAERPKGSFSTLEIQRTEQGDSAMYLCASSLAPILDEQFFGPGTRLTVL.